What follows are 21 T cell receptor beta chains derived from one specimen sequenced in a study of blood T cell repertoires in COVID-19 (dated by TCRdb to 2018 to 2021). The library relied on the immunoSEQ multiplex PCR assay. This is the immuneACCESS table as TCRdb keeps it, with only in-frame sequences that have V and J called. A part of the clones is gone; compared with another copy, unresolved V genes explain less than half, and the rest is unexplained. In this sample the table shows about 95,000 clones, 84% of which occur a single time. The leading ten clones occupy approximately 22% of the sample. The sequencing input was peripheral blood. The receptors were gathered from a human donor in a cohort sampled during active COVID-19.

The chain carries TRBV27 and TRBJ1-2; the D gene is possibly TRBD1 (5 bases). The V and J ends lost 7 bases and 4 bases respectively, with 16 bases between them. The CDR3 length is 14 residues. From germline, CDR1 is MNHEY and CDR2 SMNVEV (reference sequence). CDR3 in amino acids: CASTPGQGPYGYTF. CDR3 nucleotide sequence: TGTGCCAGCACCCCTGGTCAGGGCCCCTATGGCTACACCTTC.

V gene TRBV15 combines with J gene TRBJ2-1; 10 bases line up with TRBD2. The junction had 9 bases not matched to a gene; V was cut back by 3 bases and J by 4 bases. Germline-derived CDR1 and CDR2 are LNHNV and YYDKDF (reference sequence). The CDR3 loop spans 17 amino acids. The CDR3 here is CATSRSGLADLYNEQFF. For the CDR3, the DNA is TGTGCCACCAGCAGGTCCGGACTAGCGGACCTATACAATGAGCAGTTCTTC.

The CDR3 DNA is TGTGCCAGCAGTCCGGGACTAGCGGGAGCCAACCCCCGGACCCAGTACTTC. It encodes CASSPGLAGANPRTQYF. The rearrangement links TRBV6-6 to TRBJ2-5; 14 bases agree with TRBD2. Unmatched junction bases numbered 12, after V lost 5 bases and J lost 7 bases. The CDR3 runs 17 residues. Germline V gives CDR1 MNHNY, CDR2 SVGAGI (reference sequence).

The chain is built from TRBV6-5 and TRBJ1-3; 8 bases are a match to TRBD1. The germline gives CDR1 MNHEY, CDR2 SVGAGI. The J segment lost 1 base and the V segment lost 8 bases, leaving 1 base of the junction unmatched. The CDR3 runs 13 residues. The DNA for the CDR3 is TGTGCCAGCCAGGGGGCTTCTGGAAACACCATATATTTT. Translating gives CASQGASGNTIYF.

CDR3 in amino acids: CASTKQSGNTEAFF. The CDR3 nucleotides read TGTGCCAGCACTAAACAGTCCGGGAACACTGAAGCTTTCTTT. V gene TRBV5-4 combines with J gene TRBJ1-1; D gene unclear. V lost 6 bases to trimming and J lost 1 base, with 13 bases between them. CDR1 is SGHNT and CDR2 is YYREEE in the germline V gene (reference sequence). This CDR3 is built from 14 residues.

This rearrangement joins TRBV2 to TRBJ1-6, with D perhaps matching TRBD1 (6 bases). Trimming pared 7 bases from V and 2 bases from J, leaving 12 bases between. CDR1 and CDR2 from the germline V gene are SNHLY and FYNNEI. The CDR3 is 15 residues long. Here the CDR3 reads CASIPDSTYNSPLHF. The DNA of the CDR3 is TGTGCCAGCATCCCGGACAGTACCTATAATTCACCCCTCCACTTT.

This sequence joins TRBV6-1 and TRBJ1-1; the match to TRBD1 covers 7 bases. The CDR3 covers 14 residues. The germline V gene has CDR1 MNHNS and CDR2 SASEGT. V trimming: 5 bases; J trimming: 6 bases; junction bases outside the gene matches: 9. The CDR3 spells CASSSAQGSAEAFF. The CDR3 nucleotides are TGTGCCAGCAGTTCCGCACAGGGGTCTGCTGAAGCTTTCTTT.

This clone was recorded a few times. The chain is built from TRBV27 and TRBJ2-7; 8 positions agree with TRBD1. The CDR3 is made up of 14 amino acids. Germline V gene lookup returns CDR1 MNHEY and CDR2 SMNVEV (reference sequence). V dropped 5 bases and J dropped 2; count of bases not matched to a gene: 5. The CDR3 region is CASSQGAGAYEQYF. For the CDR3, the DNA is TGTGCCAGCAGTCAGGGGGCTGGGGCCTACGAGCAGTACTTC.

J is TRBJ2-3 and V is TRBV5-1, with 7 bases that match TRBD2. CDR1 and CDR2 (germline): SGHRS, YFSETQ. Trimming removed 2 bases from V and 6 bases from J; junction bases left unmatched: 9. This CDR3 comprises 15 residues. CDR3 DNA: TGCGCCAGCAGCTTCGGTGCGGGGGTAGCGGATACGCAGTATTTT. Translating it yields CASSFGAGVADTQYF.

V gene TRBV3-1 (or the pseudogene TRBV3-2) combines with J gene TRBJ2-7, with TRBD2 matching 7 bases. V gave up 7 bases and J gave up 3 bases; unmatched junction bases: 9. The CDR3 has 14 residues. Germline lookup yields CDR1 LGHDT and CDR2 YNNKEL (reference sequence). CDR3 loop: CASNSRGRGYEQYF. The DNA for the CDR3 is TGTGCCAGCAATTCACGCGGGAGAGGCTACGAGCAGTACTTC.

The chain joins TRBV5-1 to TRBJ1-2; 12 bases map to TRBD1. V dropped 4 bases and J dropped 6; count of bases not matched to a gene: 7. The CDR3 sequence is 15 residues long. Germline V lookup: CDR1 SGHRS, CDR2 YFSETQ. CDR3 residues: CASSPSGQGAHGYTF. The CDR3 nucleotides read TGCGCCAGCAGCCCTTCGGGACAGGGGGCCCATGGCTACACCTTC.

The chain combines TRBV6-5 with TRBJ2-1, with 10 bases fitting TRBD2. V shed 0 bases, J shed 4 bases, and the junction held 3 bases outside the gene matches. The CDR3 sequence is 16 residues long. Per the germline V gene, CDR1 is MNHEY and CDR2 is SVGAGI. The CDR3 DNA reads as TGTGCCAGCAGTTACTCCCGGACTAGCGGATACAATGAGCAGTTCTTC. Translated, it gives CASSYSRTSGYNEQFF.

The chain couples TRBV19 to TRBJ1-5; weak D call: TRBD1 (6 bases). The CDR3 extends over 17 amino acids. CDR1 is LNHDA, CDR2 SQIVND, per germline (reference sequence). The V end was cut by 0 bases, the J end by 3 bases, with 15 bases between. The CDR3 spells CASSIETGQMPNQPQHF. The CDR3 DNA follows: TGTGCCAGTAGTATAGAGACAGGCCAAATGCCCAATCAGCCCCAGCATTTT. Complete variable domain (other parts from reference TRBV19 and TRBJ1-5): DGGITQSPKYLFRKEGQNVTLSCEQNLNHDAMYWYRQDPGQGLRLIYYSQIVNDFQKGDIAEGYSVSREKKESFPLTVTSAQKNPTAFYLCASSIETGQMPNQPQHFGDGTRLSIL.

The chain is built from TRBV25-1 and TRBJ1-1, with a weak D call TRBD1 (6 bases). V was trimmed by 6 bases and J by 2 bases, leaving 10 bases between them. CDR3 length: 13 residues. CDR1 is MGHDK, CDR2 SYGVNS, per germline. The chain's CDR3 is CASSQQGNTEAFF. Written as DNA, the CDR3 is TGTGCCAGCAGCCAACAGGGAAACACTGAAGCTTTCTTT.

V gene TRBV18 combines with J gene TRBJ2-5; TRBD2 agrees at 7 bases. CDR3 length equals 14 residues. With 3 bases clipped from V and 5 bases from J, the junction kept 6 bases outside the gene matches. The V gene's germline CDR1 is KGHSH and CDR2 LQKENI. DNA of the CDR3: TGTGCCAGCTCACCGGTCCCCGGGAGGGAGACCCAGTACTTC. Translating gives CASSPVPGRETQYF. The full variable domain, rest sourced from reference TRBV18 and TRBJ2-5, is NAGVMQNPRHLVRRRGQEARLRCSPMKGHSHVYWYRQLPEEGLKFMVYLQKENIIDESGMPKERFSAEFPKEGPSILRIQQVVRGDSAAYFCASSPVPGRETQYFGPGTRLLVL.

J is TRBJ2-1 and V is TRBV6-5; D possibly corresponds to TRBD1 (6 bases). The CDR3 covers 16 residues. Germline V gene data show CDR1 as MNHEY and CDR2 as SVGAGI. Trimming removed 4 bases from V and 1 base from J, with 14 bases in between. CDR3 bases: TGTGCCAGCAGTTTCATGGGACAAATGTCCTACAATGAGCAGTTCTTC. Protein: CASSFMGQMSYNEQFF.

V gene TRBV6-5 combines with J gene TRBJ2-7; D is ambiguous. This CDR3 is 14 amino acids long. The germline gives CDR1 MNHEY, CDR2 SVGAGI. With 4 bases removed from V and 2 bases from J, the gap between germline ends came to 12 bases. For the CDR3, the DNA is TGTGCCAGCAGTTCCCTTGGCTTGGCCTACGAGCAGTACTTC. It encodes CASSSLGLAYEQYF.

The V and J genes are TRBV19 and TRBJ1-5; TRBD1 aligns across 7 bases. Trimming at V came to 10 bases and at J to 7 bases, leaving 13 bases not matched to a gene. The CDR3 consists of 14 residues. Germline CDR1 LNHDA, CDR2 SQIVND (reference sequence). CDR3: CATKDRRGNQPQHF. The DNA for the CDR3 is TGTGCCACTAAGGACCGCAGGGGGAACCAGCCCCAGCATTTT. Combining the CDR3 with reference TRBV19 and TRBJ1-5 gives the whole variable domain DGGITQSPKYLFRKEGQNVTLSCEQNLNHDAMYWYRQDPGQGLRLIYYSQIVNDFQKGDIAEGYSVSREKKESFPLTVTSAQKNPTAFYLCATKDRRGNQPQHFGDGTRLSIL.

This chain connects TRBV27 to TRBJ2-3; 7 bases align to TRBD2. V gave up 1 base and J gave up 3 bases; unmatched junction bases: 4. Per germline, CDR1 MNHEY and CDR2 SMNVEV (reference sequence). CDR3 length: 15 residues. CDR3 nucleotide sequence: TGTGCCAGCAGTTTATGGGGGGGGGTGACAGATACGCAGTATTTT. Translating gives CASSLWGGVTDTQYF.

CDR3 nucleotide sequence: TGCGCCAGCAGCCCCGTATGGGGACTAGAGTCCTACGAGCAGTACTTC. Translating it yields CASSPVWGLESYEQYF. The V gene is TRBV5-1, the J gene TRBJ2-7; 8 nucleotides agree with TRBD2. Germline assignment: CDR1 SGHRS and CDR2 YFSETQ. J was trimmed by 1 base and V by 4 bases; bases with no gene match: 10. CDR3 size: 16 residues.

CDR3 bases: TGTGCCAGCTCACCAGAAGGGGTATATGGCTACACCTTC. This gives the protein CASSPEGVYGYTF. The V call is TRBV18, the J call TRBJ1-2; a weak D match, TRBD1 (5 bases). CDR1 KGHSH and CDR2 LQKENI come from the germline V gene. The germline V and J ends were trimmed by 2 bases and 5 bases, with 9 bases remaining between them. The CDR3 totals 13 residues.